The clone carrying this T cell receptor (beta chain) turned up a few times. Its antigen is currently unknown. TCRdb processed the reads anew with MiXCR; each CDR3 protein has one entry. The data hold approximately 280,000 distinct CDR3 sequences, with around 20% observed a single time. This sample is drawn from a study of T cell repertoires in cytomegalovirus infection. About the research overall: As its CMV epitopes, the study selected recently identified HLA-C-restricted and well-studied HLA-B-restricted targets. In public TCR beta signatures, there were indications of both CMV infection and matching HLA type.

This CDR3 is built from 16 residues. With 6 bases removed from V and 0 bases from J, the gap between germline ends came to 14 bases. Per germline, CDR1 MNHEY and CDR2 SVGAGI. This specimen consisted of cultured PBMCs, obtained from culture after CMV antigen stimulation. The chain uses TRBV6-5 and TRBJ1-4, with no clear D. This TCR derives from a human donor in good health (CMV status not recorded). Some clones in this sample may be carry-over from other donors' samples. CDR3 sequence (DNA): TGTGCCAGCAGCCCCGCTGGGAAGTCAACTAATGAAAAACTGTTTTTT. This encodes CASSPAGKSTNEKLFF.